These T cell receptor beta chains were read from a single sample in a study of technical replicates of blood from several donors. Data came from immunoSEQ multiplex PCR; TCRdb stores just in-frame clones and leaves some out. This sample has tens of thousands of clones, with 90% to 95% found just once. The specimen sequenced was T cells isolated from PBMCs. The receptors were sampled from a human donor in good health. The CDR3 runs from the conserved cysteine through the conserved F or W. Fields, in order: D gene, V gene, clone size, J gene, CDR3 protein, CDR3 DNA. The D gene is left open where the match is weak. The size of a clone is reported for some rows only, either as once, few or many, or as a class for expanded clones.

TRBD1,TRBV5-1,once,TRBJ2-1,CASSTPGTGGINEQFF,TGCGCCAGCAGCACTCCCGGGACAGGGGGCATCAATGAGCAGTTCTTC
-,TRBV21-1,-,TRBJ1-4,CASRHGEKLFKLFF,TGTGCCAGCAGGCACGGTGAAAAACTGTTTAAACTGTTTTTT
TRBD1,TRBV29-1,-,TRBJ2-2,CSAKGQGVPNTGELFF,TGCAGCGCTAAGGGACAGGGGGTACCGAACACCGGGGAGCTGTTTTTT
-,TRBV7-9,-,TRBJ1-1,CASRRTTDQNTEAFF,TGTGCCAGCAGAAGAACGACAGACCAGAACACTGAAGCTTTCTTT
-,TRBV7-3,-,TRBJ1-4,CASSFGRSKTNEKLFF,TGTGCCAGCAGCTTCGGGAGGAGTAAAACTAATGAAAAACTGTTTTTT
TRBD2,TRBV7-9,-,TRBJ2-5,CASSLRASGGQETQYF,TGTGCCAGCAGCTTAAGGGCTAGCGGGGGCCAAGAGACCCAGTACTTC
-,TRBV6-1,-,TRBJ1-2,CASIRGWIDGYTF,TGTGCCAGCATAAGAGGTTGGATCGATGGCTACACCTTC
TRBD1,TRBV7-7,-,TRBJ2-5,CASSPGTAGWETQYF,TGTGCTAGCAGCCCCGGGACAGCAGGCTGGGAGACCCAGTACTTC
TRBD2,TRBV5-1,once,TRBJ2-7,CASSLAGLADEQYF,TGCGCCAGCAGCTTGGCAGGACTAGCTGACGAGCAGTACTTC
-,TRBV6-1,-,TRBJ1-1,CASSESMVRNTEAFF,TGTGCCAGCAGTGAATCTATGGTCCGGAACACTGAAGCTTTCTTT
-,TRBV27,-,TRBJ1-4,CASSLITGPQKLFF,TGTGCCAGCAGTTTAATCACAGGGCCCCAAAAACTGTTTTTT
-,TRBV6-1,-,TRBJ2-5,CASSEADQRTQYF,TGTGCCAGCAGTGAAGCGGATCAGCGGACCCAGTACTTC
TRBD1,TRBV4-1,-,TRBJ1-1,CASSRPTGRSTEAFF,TGCGCCAGCAGCCGACCGACAGGGCGAAGCACTGAAGCTTTCTTT
-,TRBV13,-,TRBJ1-6,CASSFRDNADSPLHF,TGTGCCAGCAGCTTCCGGGACAATGCCGATTCACCCCTCCACTTT
TRBD1,TRBV2,-,TRBJ2-7,CASNQGGESYEQYF,TGTGCCAGCAATCAAGGGGGCGAGTCGTACGAGCAGTACTTC
TRBD1,TRBV5-4,-,TRBJ2-7,CASSSGTGTYEQYF,TGTGCCAGCAGCTCCGGGACAGGGACCTACGAGCAGTACTTC
-,TRBV14,once,TRBJ2-1,CASSRTTRVYNEQFF,TGTGCCAGCAGTCGAACTACGAGGGTTTACAATGAGCAGTTCTTC
-,TRBV4-1,-,TRBJ1-5,CASSQDGEGDQPQHF,TGCGCCAGCAGCCAAGATGGTGAGGGGGATCAGCCCCAGCATTTT
TRBD1,TRBV9,-,TRBJ1-4,CASSVTGGKLFF,TGTGCCAGCAGCGTTACAGGGGGAAAACTGTTTTTT
-,TRBV9,-,TRBJ2-2,CASSAGLSTGELFF,TGTGCCAGCAGCGCGGGACTTAGTACCGGGGAGCTGTTTTTT
TRBD2,TRBV27,-,TRBJ2-2,CASSLSRLAGTGELFF,TGTGCCAGCAGTTTATCGAGGCTAGCGGGGACCGGGGAGCTGTTTTTT
TRBD2,TRBV4-1,-,TRBJ2-4,CASSHSAGEIKNIQYF,TGCGCCAGCAGCCATTCCGCGGGGGAGATCAAAAACATTCAGTACTTC
-,TRBV13,few,TRBJ1-1,CASSFRQLEAFF,TGTGCCAGCAGCTTTCGACAGCTAGAAGCTTTCTTT
TRBD1,TRBV5-4,-,TRBJ2-1,CASSISGTGTYNEQFF,TGTGCCAGCAGCATAAGCGGGACAGGGACCTACAATGAGCAGTTCTTC
-,TRBV10-3,-,TRBJ1-1,CAISNRVTENTEAFF,TGTGCCATCTCAAATAGGGTGACAGAGAACACTGAAGCTTTCTTT
TRBD1,TRBV4-1,-,TRBJ1-3,CASSLTGGTGNTIYF,TGCGCCAGCAGTCTTACAGGGGGCACTGGAAACACCATATATTTT